The entry below gives a single T cell receptor beta chain sequence along with its context. Its specificity is not known. These data belong to a study of identical twins. Study results and caveats: Fewer insertions marked abundant cord blood beta clonotypes; young adult naive trended weakly, memory not at all.

TCRdb reanalysed the 5' RACE reads using MiXCR and keeps one entry per CDR3 protein. Of 250,000 or so distinct CDR3 sequences listed, 7% are singletons. The CDR3 consists of 14 residues. CDR1 and CDR2 from the germline V gene are SGHAT and FQNNGV. Trimming removed 1 base at V and 0 bases at J, with 6 bases between. Separately, the same data were catalogued under a study of yellow fever vaccine responses in identical twins.

The receptor's source is a young woman in good health. The J gene is TRBJ2-5, the V gene TRBV11-2; D call uncertain. Sequenced input: memory (CD45RO+) T cells sorted from blood. CDR3 loop: CASSLGPHQETQYF. The CDR3 DNA follows: TGTGCCAGCAGCTTAGGACCTCACCAAGAGACCCAGTACTTC.